The subject of this entry is one T cell receptor (beta chain). As yet, its antigen is unknown. The CDR3 has 14 residues. Deletions cut 1 base from V and 11 bases from J, with 17 bases between. Germline CDR1 and CDR2: MDHEN and SYDVKM. Samples were assayed with immunoSEQ v3.0 at survey level. Sequenced by immunoSEQ multiplex PCR; TCRdb stores in-frame clones only, minus some. The sample yields roughly 20,000 clones, roughly 90% seen once. These data originate in a study of long-term antiretroviral therapy in people with HIV. Findings of the study overall: CDR3 lengths in HIV samples spanned a narrower range than controls.

This sequence originates from a man between 18 and 35 years old with HIV. Source: unsorted PBMCs, taken 2.1 years after starting antiretroviral therapy. The chain is built from TRBV28 and TRBJ1-1; a possible D gene is TRBD1 (5 bases). The CDR3 sequence: CASSLFLPSGGAFF. The CDR3 DNA reads as TGTGCCAGCAGTTTATTCCTACCATCGGGGGGGGCTTTCTTT.